The T cell receptor (beta chain) under discussion was sequenced for a study of post-analysis software for immune sequencing data. General observations from the study: Controls had lower frequencies than patients of about 5 TRBV segments, which included TRBV5-6, TRBV5-1 and TRBV20-1.

With regard to this clonotype: Its target is not known.

V was trimmed by 8 bases and J by 0 bases, leaving 11 bases between them. The CDR3 runs to 13 residues. Germline CDR1 and CDR2: LNHDA and SQIVND (reference sequence). Every TCR beta cDNA library bore unique molecular identifiers. About 460,000 cDNA molecules were obtained from roughly 0.93 to 9.6 million T cells. TCRdb independently ran MiXCR on the PCR reads; one entry per CDR3 protein. The data show about 560,000 distinct CDR3 sequences, with around 44% seen just once and roughly 1.7% held by the top ten. This receptor was taken from a girl between 5 and 17 years old with multiple sclerosis. This chain uses TRBV19 with TRBJ2-7; D gene unclear. The sequenced sample consisted of blood. The CDR3 spells CASGARASYEQYF. The CDR3 DNA reads as TGTGCCAGTGGTGCTAGGGCCTCCTACGAGCAGTACTTC.